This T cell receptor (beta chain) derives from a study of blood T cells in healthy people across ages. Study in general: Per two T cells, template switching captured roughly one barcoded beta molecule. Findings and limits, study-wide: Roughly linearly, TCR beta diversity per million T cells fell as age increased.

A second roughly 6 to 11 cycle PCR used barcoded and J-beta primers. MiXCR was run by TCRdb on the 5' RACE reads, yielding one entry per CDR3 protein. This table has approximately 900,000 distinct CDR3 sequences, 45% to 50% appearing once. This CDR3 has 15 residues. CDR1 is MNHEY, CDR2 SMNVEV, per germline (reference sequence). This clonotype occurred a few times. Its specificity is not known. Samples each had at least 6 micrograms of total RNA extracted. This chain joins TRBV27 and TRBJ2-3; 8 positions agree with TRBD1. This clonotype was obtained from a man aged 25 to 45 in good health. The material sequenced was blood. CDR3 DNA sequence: TGTGTAGACAGGGGCGACGGTTTGGATGTAGATACGCAGTATTTT. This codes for CVDRGDGLDVDTQYF.